This section outlines one T cell receptor beta chain sequence together with its context. Which antigen it targets is not known. Base-call qualities are not available, and no considerably larger clone is one nucleotide away. TCRbeta CDR3 regions were amplified from genomic DNA by means of the immunoSEQ Assay, a bias-controlled multiplex PCR. The authors' pipeline ran thus. The number of nucleated cells in each sample was estimated from the amplification of reference gene primers within the assay. Sequence reads were collapsed and filtered to measure the absolute abundance of every unique TCRbeta CDR3 rearrangement. For each sample, productive Simpson clonality was calculated by taking the square root of Simpson's diversity index across productive rearrangements. The immuneACCESS repertoire file appears here via TCRdb, limited to in-frame rearrangements. These files lack a portion of the clones; in checked studies, under half of the deficit traces to unresolved V genes, and the cause of the others is not known. V and J calls and clone size are those listed in that table; D and trimming were worked out from the DNA. The sample includes around 200,000 clones, with about 81% observed a single time. About 3.5% of the sample is taken by the ten largest.

These data are taken from a study of blood T cell repertoires in COVID-19 (dated by TCRdb to the early 2020s). At the level of the whole study: Collaborator samples came from the United States, Italy and Spain and covered acute and convalescent phases of COVID-19. The prospective study material was composed of cDNA or gDNA derived from T cells, B-cell-depleted T cells, or PBMCs. Subjects who had been exposed to COVID-19, were actively infected with it, or had recovered from it provided the deeply sampled blood TCRbeta repertoires that made up the dataset. A freely available public database, intended as a resource for researchers studying the immune response to SARS-CoV-2, is where the repertoires were released. The samples were drawn from two sources: the first 160 participants of the ongoing ImmuneRACE study, and 1,254 subjects contributed by 6 global collaborators. Nearly every sample came with metadata listing a de-identified subject ID, COVID-19 status, age in years and sex. HLA class I and class II types, where available, came from metadata supplied by the sample provider rather than from assay-based typing. Results the study describes overall, beyond this receptor: The quantity of clinical and demographic metadata differed by source and by participant and was supplied without curation.

Participants in the prospective study were aged about 18 to 95 years, lived in under 30 United States geographic areas, and enrolled through a virtual design. Cohort assignment in the prospective study relied on participant-reported clinical history from a screening survey and a study questionnaire. Recovered participants in ImmuneRACE Cohort 3 were defined by two consecutive negative NP/OP PCR tests, clearance by a healthcare professional, or resolution of symptoms. Each participant in the prospective study had whole blood, serum and a nasopharyngeal or oropharyngeal swab collected by mobile phlebotomists. Participants in the prospective study had the option to provide additional blood draws and questionnaires over an approximately 2-month period. Blood samples from the prospective study were shipped frozen or at room temperature prior to DNA extraction. The sample was PBMCs or T cells enriched from blood (not recorded which). This TCR derives from a woman in her 30s who had recovered from COVID-19.

The nucleotide sequence reads as follows: TGCGCCAGCAGCCAAGTGGGGGTAGGACAGGGGTACAATGAGCAGTTCTTC. Translated, it gives CASSQVGVGQGYNEQFF. Here the chain combines TRBV4-1 and TRBJ2-1, with 9 bases in between that match TRBD1. At the junction V is shortened by 1 base and J by 4 bases; bases outside the gene matches: 8. The CDR3 runs 17 amino acids, cysteine and phenylalanine included. The entry retains the CDR3 DNA only, 51 bases that are in frame from base 1. The germline V gene yields MGHRA for CDR1 and YSYEKL for CDR2.